The clone carrying this T cell receptor beta chain appeared a few times. Its cognate antigen is unknown. This entry is derived from a study of Graves' ophthalmopathy and Graves' hyperthyroidism. Investigators amplified TCR beta CDR3 regions from RNA transcripts. First-round RT-PCR with HTBI primers preceded a second-round multiplex PCR. TCRdb recomputed calls from the multiplex PCR reads with MiXCR, one row per CDR3 protein. The sample lists roughly 700,000 distinct CDR3 sequences, 35% to 50% seen once, with 40% to 55% in the top ten. Germline-derived CDR1 and CDR2 are SGHTA and FQGNSA. The CDR3 loop spans 15 amino acids. The V gene lost 3 bases and the J gene lost 0 bases, with 11 bases spanning the gap. Other autoimmune diseases, uncontrolled infections, pregnancy or lactation led to the exclusion of patients. Clinical symptoms, serum thyroxine, TRAb, thyroid ultrasound and orbital computed tomography determined diagnosis.

General observations from the study: Sensitivity of 85% to 90% and specificity of almost 83% were achieved when a 13-signature model separated ophthalmopathy from stable hyperthyroidism.

The sample taken for sequencing was peripheral blood. The clonotype was recovered from an adult man with Graves' ophthalmopathy. The rearrangement joins TRBV7-2 to TRBJ1-2, with a possible D match to TRBD1 (6 bases). CDR3 sequence reads: CASSLDSSTNYGYTF. The CDR3 bases are TGTGCCAGCAGCTTGGACAGCAGCACTAACTATGGCTACACCTTC.